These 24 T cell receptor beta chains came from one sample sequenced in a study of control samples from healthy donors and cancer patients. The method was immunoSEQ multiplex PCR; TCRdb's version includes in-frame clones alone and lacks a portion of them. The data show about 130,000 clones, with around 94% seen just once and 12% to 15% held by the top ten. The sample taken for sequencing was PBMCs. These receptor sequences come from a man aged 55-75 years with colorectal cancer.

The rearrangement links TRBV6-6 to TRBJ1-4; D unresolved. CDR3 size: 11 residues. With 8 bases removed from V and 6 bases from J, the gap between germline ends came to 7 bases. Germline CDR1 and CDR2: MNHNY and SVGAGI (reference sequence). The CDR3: CASELDEKLFF. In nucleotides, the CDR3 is TGTGCCAGCGAGCTAGATGAAAAACTGTTTTTT.

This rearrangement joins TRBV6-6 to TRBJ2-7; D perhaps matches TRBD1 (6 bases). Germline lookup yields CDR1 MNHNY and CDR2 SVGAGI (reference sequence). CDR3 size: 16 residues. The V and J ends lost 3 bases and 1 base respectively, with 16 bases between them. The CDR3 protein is CASSYGSLDSSYEQYF. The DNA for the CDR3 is TGTGCCAGCAGTTATGGAAGTTTGGACAGTTCCTACGAGCAGTACTTC.

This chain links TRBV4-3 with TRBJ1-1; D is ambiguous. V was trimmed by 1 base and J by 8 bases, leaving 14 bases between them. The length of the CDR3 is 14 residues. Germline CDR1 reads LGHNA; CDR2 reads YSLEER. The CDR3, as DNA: TGCGCCAGCAGCCAAGGACAAAACACGGTGGAAGCTTTCTTT. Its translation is CASSQGQNTVEAFF.

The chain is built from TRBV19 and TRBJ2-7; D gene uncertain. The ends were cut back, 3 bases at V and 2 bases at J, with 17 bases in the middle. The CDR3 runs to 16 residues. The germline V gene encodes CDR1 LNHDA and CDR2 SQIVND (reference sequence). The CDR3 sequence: CASSITRVAPTYEQYF. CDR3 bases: TGTGCCAGTAGTATCACCCGCGTGGCACCAACCTACGAGCAGTACTTC. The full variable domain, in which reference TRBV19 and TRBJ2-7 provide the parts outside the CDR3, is DGGITQSPKYLFRKEGQNVTLSCEQNLNHDAMYWYRQDPGQGLRLIYYSQIVNDFQKGDIAEGYSVSREKKESFPLTVTSAQKNPTAFYLCASSITRVAPTYEQYFGPGTRLTVT.

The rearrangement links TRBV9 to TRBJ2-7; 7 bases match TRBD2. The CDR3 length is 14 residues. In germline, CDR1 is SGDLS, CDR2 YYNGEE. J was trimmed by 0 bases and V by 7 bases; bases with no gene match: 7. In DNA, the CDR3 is TGTGCCAGCGGGAGGGAGATGAGCTCCTACGAGCAGTACTTC. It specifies CASGREMSSYEQYF.

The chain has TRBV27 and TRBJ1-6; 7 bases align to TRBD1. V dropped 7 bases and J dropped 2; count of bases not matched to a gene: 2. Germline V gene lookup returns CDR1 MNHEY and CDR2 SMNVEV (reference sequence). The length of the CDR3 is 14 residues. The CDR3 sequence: CASTGQAYNSPLHF. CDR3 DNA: TGTGCCAGCACCGGACAGGCCTATAATTCACCCCTCCACTTT.

CDR3 in DNA: TGTGCCAGCGGTGGAGCGGGGGGTGGGGAGACCCAGTACTTC. It yields the protein CASGGAGGGETQYF. The V call is TRBV2, the J call TRBJ2-5, with 9 nucleotides matching TRBD2. CDR1 and CDR2 (germline): SNHLY, FYNNEI. The CDR3 is 14 residues long. The ends lost 8 bases at V and 5 bases at J; junction bases unmatched: 9.

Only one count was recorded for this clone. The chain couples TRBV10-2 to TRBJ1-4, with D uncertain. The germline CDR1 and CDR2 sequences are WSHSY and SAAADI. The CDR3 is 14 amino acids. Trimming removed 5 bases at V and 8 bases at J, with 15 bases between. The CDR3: CASSSGAVYEKLFF. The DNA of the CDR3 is TGCGCCAGCAGTTCCGGTGCCGTGTACGAAAAACTGTTTTTT.

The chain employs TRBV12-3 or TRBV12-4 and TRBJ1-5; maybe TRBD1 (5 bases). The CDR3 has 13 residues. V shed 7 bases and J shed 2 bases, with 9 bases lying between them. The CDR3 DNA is TGTGCCAGCACAGGAGGGGGCAATCAGCCCCAGCATTTT. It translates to CASTGGGNQPQHF.

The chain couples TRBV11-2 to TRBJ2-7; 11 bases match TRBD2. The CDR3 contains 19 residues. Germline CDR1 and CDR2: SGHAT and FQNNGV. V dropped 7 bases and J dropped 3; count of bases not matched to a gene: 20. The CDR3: CASTRRGGTSGGPIYEQYF. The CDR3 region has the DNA TGTGCCAGCACCCGGAGGGGGGGTACTAGCGGGGGCCCAATCTACGAGCAGTACTTC.

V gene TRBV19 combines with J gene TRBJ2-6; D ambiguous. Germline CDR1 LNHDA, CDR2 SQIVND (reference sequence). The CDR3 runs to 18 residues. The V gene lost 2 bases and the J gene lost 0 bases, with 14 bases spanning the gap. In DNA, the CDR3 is TGTGCCAGTAGTATAAGACCGGGCCGTACCTCTGGGGCCAACGTCCTGACTTTC. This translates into CASSIRPGRTSGANVLTF. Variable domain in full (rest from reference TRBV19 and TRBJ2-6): DGGITQSPKYLFRKEGQNVTLSCEQNLNHDAMYWYRQDPGQGLRLIYYSQIVNDFQKGDIAEGYSVSREKKESFPLTVTSAQKNPTAFYLCASSIRPGRTSGANVLTFGAGSRLTVL.

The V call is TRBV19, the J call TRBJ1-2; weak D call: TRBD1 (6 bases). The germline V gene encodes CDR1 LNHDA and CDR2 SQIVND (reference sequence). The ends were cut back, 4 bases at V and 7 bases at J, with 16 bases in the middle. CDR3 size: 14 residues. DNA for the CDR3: TGTGCCAGTAGTAACGGGGACACCACCCCTGGCTACACCTTC. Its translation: CASSNGDTTPGYTF.

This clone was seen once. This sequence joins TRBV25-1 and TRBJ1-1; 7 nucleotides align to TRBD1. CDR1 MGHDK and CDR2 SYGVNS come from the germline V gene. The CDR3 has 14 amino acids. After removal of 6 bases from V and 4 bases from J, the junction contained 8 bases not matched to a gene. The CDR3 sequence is CASRGTDRVTEAFF. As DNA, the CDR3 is TGTGCCAGCAGAGGGACAGACCGGGTCACTGAAGCTTTCTTT.

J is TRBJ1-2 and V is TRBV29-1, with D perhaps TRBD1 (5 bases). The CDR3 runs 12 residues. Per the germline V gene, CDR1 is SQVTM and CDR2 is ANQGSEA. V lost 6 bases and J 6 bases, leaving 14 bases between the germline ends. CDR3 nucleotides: TGCAGCGTCCACGGGGGTCCCCATGGCTACACCTTC. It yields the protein CSVHGGPHGYTF.

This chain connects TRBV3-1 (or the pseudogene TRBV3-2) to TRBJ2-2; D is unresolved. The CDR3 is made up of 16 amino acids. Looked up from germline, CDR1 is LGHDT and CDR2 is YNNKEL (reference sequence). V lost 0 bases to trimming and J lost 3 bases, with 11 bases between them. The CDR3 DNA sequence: TGTGCCAGCAGCCAAGATCCTGGGGTTTACACCGGGGAGCTGTTTTTT. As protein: CASSQDPGVYTGELFF.

This CDR3 reads CASSESFAQGGNYGYTF. The DNA for the CDR3 is TGTGCCAGCAGTGAATCATTTGCACAGGGCGGCAACTATGGCTACACCTTC. The rearrangement uses TRBV6-1 and TRBJ1-2; possibly TRBD1 for D (6 bases). Germline V lookup: CDR1 MNHNS, CDR2 SASEGT. The CDR3 extends over 17 amino acids. Trimming took 2 bases from V and 2 from J, leaving 18 bases between them.

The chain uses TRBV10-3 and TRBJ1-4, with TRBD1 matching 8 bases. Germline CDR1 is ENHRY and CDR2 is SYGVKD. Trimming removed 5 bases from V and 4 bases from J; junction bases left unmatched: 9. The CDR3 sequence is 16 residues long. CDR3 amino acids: CAISSEDRADNEKLFF. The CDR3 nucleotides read TGTGCCATCAGTTCTGAGGACAGGGCGGATAATGAAAAACTGTTTTTT.

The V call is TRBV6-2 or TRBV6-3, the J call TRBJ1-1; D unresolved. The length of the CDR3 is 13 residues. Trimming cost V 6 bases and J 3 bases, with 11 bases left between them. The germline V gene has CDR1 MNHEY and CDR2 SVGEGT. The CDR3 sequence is CASSPQVDTEAFF. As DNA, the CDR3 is TGTGCCAGCAGCCCCCAAGTGGACACTGAAGCTTTCTTT.

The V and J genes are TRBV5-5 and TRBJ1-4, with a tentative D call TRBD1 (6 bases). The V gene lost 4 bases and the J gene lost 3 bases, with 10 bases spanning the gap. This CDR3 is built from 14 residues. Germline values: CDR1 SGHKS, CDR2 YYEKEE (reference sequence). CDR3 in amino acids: CASSLGGANEKLFF. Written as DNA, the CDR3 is TGTGCCAGCAGCCTAGGGGGGGCTAATGAAAAACTGTTTTTT.

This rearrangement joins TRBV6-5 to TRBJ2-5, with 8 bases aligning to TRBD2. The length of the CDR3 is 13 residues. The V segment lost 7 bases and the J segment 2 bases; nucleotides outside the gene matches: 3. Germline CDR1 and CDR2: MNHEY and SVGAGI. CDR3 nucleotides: TGTGCCAGCAAAAGCGGGGGACAAGAGACCCAGTACTTC. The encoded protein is CASKSGGQETQYF.

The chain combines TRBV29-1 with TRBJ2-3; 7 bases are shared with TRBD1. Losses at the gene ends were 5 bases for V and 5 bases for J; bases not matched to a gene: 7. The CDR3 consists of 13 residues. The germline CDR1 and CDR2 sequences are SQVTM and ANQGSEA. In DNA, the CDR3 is TGCAGCGTTAACAGGGGAGTGGGAGATACGCAGTATTTT. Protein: CSVNRGVGDTQYF.

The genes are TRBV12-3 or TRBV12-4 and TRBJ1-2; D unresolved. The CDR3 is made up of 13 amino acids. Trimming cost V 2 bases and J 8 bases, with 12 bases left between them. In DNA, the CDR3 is TGTGCCAGCAGTTTACGAGGGAAGTTGGGCTACACCTTC. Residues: CASSLRGKLGYTF.

The CDR3 protein is CASSDRDRGMRETQYF. The CDR3 DNA is TGTGCCAGTAGTGACCGGGACAGGGGTATGAGAGAGACCCAGTACTTC. The J gene is TRBJ2-5, the V gene TRBV19, with 10 positions matching TRBD1. CDR1 LNHDA and CDR2 SQIVND come from the germline V gene (reference sequence). Germline trimming cut 5 bases from V and 4 bases from J; bases unmatched to any gene: 10. The CDR3 runs 16 residues.

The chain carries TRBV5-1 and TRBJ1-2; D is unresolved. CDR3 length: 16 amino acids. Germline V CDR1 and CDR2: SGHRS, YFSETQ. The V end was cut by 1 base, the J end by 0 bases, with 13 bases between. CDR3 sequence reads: CASSLNMLATNYGYTF. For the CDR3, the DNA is TGCGCCAGCAGCTTGAATATGTTGGCAACTAACTATGGCTACACCTTC.